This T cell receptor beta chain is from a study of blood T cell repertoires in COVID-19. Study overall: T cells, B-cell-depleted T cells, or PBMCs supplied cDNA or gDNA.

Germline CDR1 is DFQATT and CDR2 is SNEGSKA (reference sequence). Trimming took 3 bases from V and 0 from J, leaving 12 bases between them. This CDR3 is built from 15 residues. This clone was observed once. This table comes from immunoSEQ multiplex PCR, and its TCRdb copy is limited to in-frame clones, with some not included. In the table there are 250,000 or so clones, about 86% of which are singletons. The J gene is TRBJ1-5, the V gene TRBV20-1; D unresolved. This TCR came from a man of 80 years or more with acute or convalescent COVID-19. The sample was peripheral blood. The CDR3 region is CSASSGVHSNQPQHF. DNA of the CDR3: TGCAGTGCTAGTTCCGGGGTACATAGCAATCAGCCCCAGCATTTT.